This T cell receptor (beta chain) emerged from a study of T cells in Graves' hyperthyroidism and ophthalmopathy. V lost 1 base and J 6 bases, leaving 8 bases between the germline ends. Germline V gene lookup returns CDR1 SGHDT and CDR2 YYEEEE. The CDR3 is 13 residues long. Ophthalmopathy patients showed a Clinical Activity Score of at least 3, NOSPECS grade of at least 4 and duration under 3 months. RNA transcripts yielded amplified TCR beta CDR3 regions. HTBI primers were the set used in a first-round RT-PCR of the TCR CDR3. TCRdb independently ran MiXCR on the multiplex PCR reads; one entry per CDR3 protein. The sample has about 460,000 distinct CDR3 sequences, 22% seen once; the top ten hold around 50%.

The TCR was taken from a woman aged 65 to 85 with Graves' ophthalmopathy. The genes are TRBV5-6 and TRBJ1-5; no clear D. The sequencing input was blood. The CDR3 nucleotides read TGTGCCAGCAGCTTGAGTGGGAGTCAGCCCCAGCATTTT. It specifies CASSLSGSQPQHF.